The 15 T cell receptor beta chains listed next were all sequenced from one sample in a study of identical twins. TCRdb reprocessed the 5' RACE reads with MiXCR, giving one entry per CDR3 protein. The sample has approximately 550,000 distinct CDR3 sequences, 20% to 25% seen once. The sample also formed part of further work on yellow fever vaccine responses in identical twins.

The sequenced sample was CD4+ T cells sorted from blood. The receptors were gathered from a woman aged 18-35 years in good health.

CDR3 sequence reads: CATSRAYNEQFF. In nucleotides, the CDR3 is TGTGCCACCAGCAGAGCCTACAATGAGCAGTTCTTC. The chain joins TRBV15 to TRBJ2-1; D uncertain. Deletions cut 1 base from V and 2 bases from J, with 0 bases between. This CDR3 spans 12 amino acids. Germline values: CDR1 LNHNV, CDR2 YYDKDF (reference sequence). Drawing the rest from reference TRBV15 and TRBJ2-1, the complete variable domain is DAMVIQNPRYQVTQFGKPVTLSCSQTLNHNVMYWYQQKSSQAPKLLFHYYDKDFNNEADTPDNFQSRRPNTSFCFLDIRSPGLGDTAMYLCATSRAYNEQFFGPGTRLTVL.

This rearrangement joins TRBV5-1 to TRBJ2-2; no clear D. CDR3 length: 15 residues. V was shortened by 7 bases and J by 3 bases, with 16 bases between the two germline ends. Germline V gene data show CDR1 as SGHRS and CDR2 as YFSETQ. This CDR3 is CASDGGDRYTGELFF. In DNA form, the CDR3 reads TGCGCCAGCGATGGTGGGGATCGTTACACCGGGGAGCTGTTTTTT.

The gene calls are TRBV7-8 and TRBJ2-2, with 11 bases aligning to TRBD2. V lost 5 bases to trimming and J lost 0 bases; unmatched junction nucleotides: 8. Per germline, CDR1 SGHVS and CDR2 FQNEAQ. This CDR3 comprises 18 residues. This CDR3 reads CASSLSTSGATNTGELFF. CDR3 bases: TGTGCCAGCAGCCTATCGACTAGCGGGGCCACGAACACCGGGGAGCTGTTTTTT.

This clonotype was picked up a small number of times. V is TRBV28 and J is TRBJ2-3; D remains unclear. V gave up 5 bases and J gave up 4 bases, with 4 bases separating them. Germline V gene sequence: CDR1 MDHEN, CDR2 SYDVKM. The CDR3 spans 11 residues. This CDR3 reads CASSIPDTQYF. CDR3 nucleotide sequence: TGTGCCAGCAGTATACCAGATACGCAGTATTTT. Full variable domain (rest looked up from reference TRBV28 and TRBJ2-3): DVKVTQSSRYLVKRTGEKVFLECVQDMDHENMFWYRQDPGLGLRLIYFSYDVKMKEKGDIPEGYSVSREKKERFSLILESASTNQTSMYLCASSIPDTQYFGPGTRLTVL.

The V call is TRBV19, the J call TRBJ1-1; 11 bases match TRBD1. This CDR3 has 15 residues. Germline-derived CDR1 and CDR2 are LNHDA and SQIVND (reference sequence). J was trimmed by 5 bases and V by 6 bases; bases with no gene match: 8. As DNA, the CDR3 is TGTGCCAGTAGGCCGGACAGGGGGCTGGGGACTGAAGCTTTCTTT. It specifies CASRPDRGLGTEAFF.

This rearrangement joins TRBV5-1 to TRBJ2-3; D perhaps matches TRBD1 (5 bases). V lost 4 bases to trimming and J lost 1 base, with 7 bases between them. Germline V gives CDR1 SGHRS, CDR2 YFSETQ. The CDR3 contains 13 residues. The CDR3 loop is CASSGRGTDTQYF. The CDR3 DNA sequence: TGCGCCAGCAGCGGCAGGGGCACAGATACGCAGTATTTT.

Only a few counts were recorded for this clonotype. The rearrangement joins TRBV5-1 to TRBJ2-2; 7 positions match TRBD1. The CDR3 runs to 15 residues. Germline CDR1 reads SGHRS; CDR2 reads YFSETQ. The junction had 8 bases not matched to a gene; V was cut back by 4 bases and J by 5 bases. The CDR3 coding sequence is TGCGCCAGCAGCCCGGGGACAGTTTTAACCGGGGAGCTGTTTTTT. The encoded protein is CASSPGTVLTGELFF.

The gene calls are TRBV4-2 and TRBJ2-1; 7 bases are a match to TRBD2. CDR1 is LGHNA and CDR2 is YNFKEQ in the germline V gene. The CDR3 is made up of 17 amino acids. Unmatched junction bases numbered 10, after V lost 0 bases and J lost 5 bases. CDR3 region: CASSQERGLSGDNEQFF. CDR3 in DNA: TGTGCCAGCAGCCAAGAACGGGGACTAAGCGGGGACAATGAGCAGTTCTTC.

This clonotype has at least ten counts. CDR3 DNA sequence: TGTGCCAGCAGTTTATTGGGCAACGGGGGGTGGAACACTGAAGCTTTCTTT. Encoded protein: CASSLLGNGGWNTEAFF. V is TRBV12-3 or TRBV12-4 and J is TRBJ1-1; TRBD1 might be the D (5 bases). The CDR3 totals 17 residues. The ends were cut back, 2 bases at V and 1 base at J, with 17 bases in the middle.

This clonotype has more than one count but fewer than ten. The rearrangement uses TRBV3-1 and TRBJ2-1, with D perhaps TRBD2 (5 bases). The V end lost 2 bases, the J end lost 8 bases, and 16 bases lay between the germline ends. The CDR3 has 15 amino acids. The V gene's germline CDR1 is LGHDT and CDR2 YNNKEL (reference sequence). CDR3 residues: CASSQSPQRVDEQFF. CDR3 bases: TGTGCCAGCAGCCAATCCCCGCAGAGGGTCGATGAGCAGTTCTTC.

This clonotype was seen only a few times. The rearrangement joins TRBV9 to TRBJ2-2, with D perhaps TRBD2 (6 bases). V was shortened by 4 bases and J by 0 bases, with 13 bases between the two germline ends. The CDR3 runs 16 residues. CDR1 and CDR2 from the germline V gene are SGDLS and YYNGEE. CDR3 sequence (DNA): TGTGCCAGCAGCCTTGTCGGGAGTTCGAACACCGGGGAGCTGTTTTTT. This gives the protein CASSLVGSSNTGELFF.

The V call is TRBV5-1, the J call TRBJ2-1; 12 bases map to TRBD2. V gave up 4 bases and J gave up 8 bases; unmatched junction bases: 7. The CDR3 totals 15 residues. Germline CDR1 SGHRS, CDR2 YFSETQ. CDR3: CASSMTSGRTDEQFF. The CDR3 DNA reads TGCGCCAGCAGCATGACTAGCGGGAGAACGGATGAGCAGTTCTTC.

The sample holds a few counts of this clonotype. This rearrangement joins TRBV7-9 to TRBJ1-3; D may be TRBD1 (5 bases). Trimming removed 5 bases from V and 11 bases from J, with 13 bases in between. The CDR3 loop spans 12 amino acids. The germline V gene has CDR1 SEHNR and CDR2 FQNEAQ (reference sequence). The CDR3 nucleotides are TGTGCCAGCAGCGAAGGGACTTCTGCCATATATTTT. Protein: CASSEGTSAIYF.

V gene TRBV29-1 combines with J gene TRBJ2-2; 10 bases agree with TRBD1. Unmatched junction bases numbered 10, after V lost 6 bases and J lost 3 bases. The V gene's germline CDR1 is SQVTM and CDR2 ANQGSEA. This CDR3 region has 16 residues. The CDR3 DNA follows: TGCAGCGTCTACTCCCGGACAGGGGGACACACCGGGGAGCTGTTTTTT. Translation: CSVYSRTGGHTGELFF.

The chain has TRBV11-2 and TRBJ1-5, with D maybe TRBD1 (6 bases). CDR1 and CDR2 from the germline V gene are SGHAT and FQNNGV. V was clipped by 5 bases and J by 0 bases, with 17 bases between them. CDR3 length: 17 amino acids. The CDR3 region has the DNA TGTGCCAGCAGCCCCACAGGGTTTGGGGATAGCAATCAGCCCCAGCATTTT. Translating gives CASSPTGFGDSNQPQHF.